This T cell receptor (beta chain) was identified in a study of blood T cells in healthy people across ages. With a J-beta primer mix and a sample-barcoded 5' primer, a second PCR ran roughly 6 to 11 cycles. Per-sample output comprised a minimum of 2.5 million paired-end reads containing CDR3. TCRdb re-derived calls from the 5' RACE reads in MiXCR, one entry per CDR3 protein. The sample includes some 320,000 distinct CDR3 sequences, around 29% of them seen just once. The CDR3 runs to 16 residues. Germline trimming cut 4 bases from V and 5 bases from J; bases unmatched to any gene: 9. In germline, CDR1 is SGHRS, CDR2 YFSETQ.

The sequencing input was blood. The chain has TRBV5-1 and TRBJ2-2; TRBD2 agrees at 9 bases. This TCR was sampled from a woman in her seventies in good health. CDR3: CASSGGREGPTGELFF. In nucleotides, the CDR3 is TGCGCCAGCAGCGGTGGGCGGGAGGGCCCGACCGGGGAGCTGTTTTTT. Complete variable domain (other parts from reference TRBV5-1 and TRBJ2-2): KAGVTQTPRYLIKTRGQQVTLSCSPISGHRSVSWYQQTPGQGLQFLFEYFSETQRNKGNFPGRFSGRQFSNSRSEMNVSTLELGDSALYLCASSGGREGPTGELFFGEGSRLTVL.